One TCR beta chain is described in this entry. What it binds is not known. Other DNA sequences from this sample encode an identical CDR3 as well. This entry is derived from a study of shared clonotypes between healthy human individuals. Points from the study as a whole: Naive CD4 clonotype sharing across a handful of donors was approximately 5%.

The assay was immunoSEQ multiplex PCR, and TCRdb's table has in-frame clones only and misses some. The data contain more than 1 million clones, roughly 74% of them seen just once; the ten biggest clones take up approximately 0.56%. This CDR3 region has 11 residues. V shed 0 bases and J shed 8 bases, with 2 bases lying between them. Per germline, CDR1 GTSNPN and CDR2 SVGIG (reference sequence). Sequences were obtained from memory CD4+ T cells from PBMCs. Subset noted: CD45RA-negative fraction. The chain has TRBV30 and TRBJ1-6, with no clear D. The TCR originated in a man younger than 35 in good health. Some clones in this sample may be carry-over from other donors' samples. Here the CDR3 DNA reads TGTGCCTGGAGTGTCGATTCACCCCTCCACTTT. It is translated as CAWSVDSPLHF.